One sample yielded the 20 T cell receptor beta chains listed below, sequenced in a study of blood T cell repertoires in COVID-19. Produced via immunoSEQ multiplex PCR; TCRdb's table is partial and in-frame only. The sample contains 40,000 or so clones, nearly 90% of which appear only once. Sequenced: peripheral blood. Source of these receptors: a man aged 55-75 years with COVID-19, enrolled during active disease.

The V call is TRBV2, the J call TRBJ2-7; 9 nucleotides line up with TRBD2. V lost 2 bases and J lost 2; bases outside the gene matches: 4. The CDR3 runs 15 residues. The germline CDR1 and CDR2 sequences are SNHLY and FYNNEI. The CDR3, as DNA: TGTGCCAGCAGTGAAACGGTAGCGGGAGCCTACGAGCAGTACTTC. It codes for CASSETVAGAYEQYF. Drawing the rest from reference TRBV2 and TRBJ2-7, the complete variable domain is EPEVTQTPSHQVTQMGQEVILRCVPISNHLYFYWYRQILGQKVEFLVSFYNNEISEKSEIFDDQFSVERPDGSNFTLKIRSTKLEDSAMYFCASSETVAGAYEQYFGPGTRLTVT.

This chain connects TRBV2 to TRBJ2-1; 7 bases align to TRBD2. The V gene's germline CDR1 is SNHLY and CDR2 FYNNEI. The CDR3 runs 15 residues. V was pared by 2 bases and J by 10 bases, with 11 bases of the junction left unmatched. Here the CDR3 reads CASSERLARFYEQFF. In nucleotides, the CDR3 is TGTGCCAGCAGTGAACGACTAGCACGTTTTTACGAGCAGTTCTTC.

V is TRBV14 and J is TRBJ1-2; 10 bases line up with TRBD1. The CDR3 is 14 residues long. The V and J ends lost 3 bases and 5 bases, in that order; junction bases with no gene match: 3. Germline V gene sequence: CDR1 SGHDN, CDR2 FVKESK. The chain's CDR3 is CASSQDRGGYGYTF. CDR3 coding DNA: TGTGCCAGCAGCCAGGACAGGGGGGGATATGGCTACACCTTC. The variable domain in full, with the rest retrieved from reference TRBV14 and TRBJ1-2, is EAGVTQFPSHSVIEKGQTVTLRCDPISGHDNLYWYRRVMGKEIKFLLHFVKESKQDESGMPNNRFLAERTGGTYSTLKVQPAELEDSGVYFCASSQDRGGYGYTFGSGTRLTVV.

The chain employs TRBV3-1 (or the pseudogene TRBV3-2) and TRBJ2-7, with D possibly TRBD2 on 6 matching bases. V dropped 1 base and J dropped 2 bases, with 9 bases sitting between them. Per germline, CDR1 LGHDT and CDR2 YNNKEL (reference sequence). The CDR3 loop spans 14 amino acids. The CDR3 sequence is CASSQVGGTYEQYF. The CDR3 bases are TGTGCCAGCAGCCAAGTGGGGGGAACCTACGAGCAGTACTTC.

The chain joins TRBV19 to TRBJ1-6; D might be TRBD1 (6 bases). This CDR3 has 18 amino acids. Trimming pared 2 bases from V and 1 base from J, leaving 15 bases between. Germline CDR1 LNHDA, CDR2 SQIVND (reference sequence). CDR3 DNA sequence: TGTGCCAGTAGTATATACCAGGGGAGACGATCCTATAATTCACCCCTCCACTTT. Protein sequence: CASSIYQGRRSYNSPLHF.

The chain combines TRBV18 with TRBJ2-1; 10 bases are shared with TRBD2. This CDR3 comprises 16 residues. V shed 5 bases, J shed 7 bases, and the junction held 11 bases outside the gene matches. Germline loops: CDR1 KGHSH, CDR2 LQKENI. CDR3 in amino acids: CASSSRTSGFRNEQFF. CDR3 in DNA: TGTGCCAGCTCATCCCGGACTAGCGGATTCAGGAATGAGCAGTTCTTC.

The chain is built from TRBV21-1 and TRBJ2-3; TRBD2 is the table's D call and was not checked against the DNA. TRBV21-1 is reported as a pseudogene. CDR3 length: 17 amino acids. CDR3 coding DNA: TGTGCCAGCAGCAAATACTCCGCGGGAGGGCCGGAAGATACGCAGTATTTT. The encoded protein is CASSKYSAGGPEDTQYF.

The gene calls are TRBV2 and TRBJ2-5; 9 bases fit TRBD2. This CDR3 has 14 amino acids. The V and J ends lost 6 bases and 1 base, in that order; junction bases with no gene match: 3. Germline CDR1 reads SNHLY; CDR2 reads FYNNEI. CDR3 sequence: CASRAGGSQETQYF. In DNA, the CDR3 is TGTGCCAGCAGGGCGGGGGGGTCCCAAGAGACCCAGTACTTC.

The gene calls are TRBV6-2 or TRBV6-3 and TRBJ2-1, with TRBD2 matching 7 bases. J gave up 3 bases and V 3 bases, and 14 bases lay outside the gene matches. Per germline, CDR1 MNHEY and CDR2 SVGEGT. There are 18 residues in the CDR3. The CDR3 coding sequence is TGTGCCAGCAGTTATATCTCCTTCCCCGGGACTAACTACAATGAGCAGTTCTTC. Translation gives CASSYISFPGTNYNEQFF.

This chain links TRBV11-3 with TRBJ1-2, with D unresolved. Germline V gives CDR1 SGHNT, CDR2 YENEEA. V was clipped by 2 bases and J by 8 bases, with 9 bases between them. This CDR3 spans 12 amino acids. CDR3 loop: CASSLSGGGYTF. For the CDR3, the DNA is TGTGCCAGCAGCTTATCGGGTGGCGGCTACACCTTC. The variable domain in full, with the rest retrieved from reference TRBV11-3 and TRBJ1-2, is EAGVVQSPRYKIIEKKQPVAFWCNPISGHNTLYWYLQNLGQGPELLIRYENEEAVDDSQLPKDRFSAERLKGVDSTLKIQPAELGDSAVYLCASSLSGGGYTFGSGTRLTVV.

This clone has just one count. The chain couples TRBV28 to TRBJ1-2; 9 bases map to TRBD1. Trimming at V came to 7 bases and at J to 2 bases, leaving 11 bases not matched to a gene. The CDR3 length is 16 residues. The germline V gene has CDR1 MDHEN and CDR2 SYDVKM. DNA of the CDR3: TGTGCCAGCAACGCCGGGGGACAGGGTTTGAACTATGGCTACACCTTC. It yields the protein CASNAGGQGLNYGYTF.

The chain uses TRBV7-3 and TRBJ1-3, with 10 bases aligning to TRBD1. The germline V gene encodes CDR1 SGHTA and CDR2 FQGTGA. The CDR3 sequence is 15 residues long. V shed 3 bases, J shed 4 bases, and the junction held 3 bases outside the gene matches. The CDR3 bases are TGTGCCAGCAGCTTGGGACAGGGGCTAGGAAACACCATATATTTT. It encodes CASSLGQGLGNTIYF.

The rearrangement links TRBV30 to TRBJ1-2; TRBD1 agrees at 9 bases. Germline V lookup: CDR1 GTSNPN, CDR2 SVGIG (reference sequence). CDR3 size: 14 residues. V lost 8 bases, J lost 7 bases, and 14 bases stayed unmatched. The CDR3 bases are TGTGCCAGCCGGGACAGGGACGTCGTTGGTGGCTACACCTTC. This codes for CASRDRDVVGGYTF.

The chain recombines TRBV20-1 with TRBJ2-1, with D tentatively TRBD2 (6 bases). This CDR3 contains 11 residues. V was cut by 6 bases and J by 10 bases, with 13 bases left in between. CDR1 and CDR2 (germline): DFQATT, SNEGSKA (reference sequence). Written as DNA, the CDR3 is TGCAGTGCCGCCCCGCGGGAAGAGCAGTTCTTC. Translating it yields CSAAPREEQFF.

CDR3 in amino acids: CASSVGQGTEAFF. The CDR3 DNA is TGCGCCAGCAGCGTGGGACAGGGCACTGAAGCTTTCTTT. The chain carries TRBV5-1 and TRBJ1-1; TRBD1 matches at 9 bases. V lost 4 bases and J lost 4; bases outside the gene matches: 2. Germline V CDR1 and CDR2: SGHRS, YFSETQ. There are 13 residues in the CDR3. Supplemented by reference TRBV5-1 and TRBJ1-1, the full variable domain reads KAGVTQTPRYLIKTRGQQVTLSCSPISGHRSVSWYQQTPGQGLQFLFEYFSETQRNKGNFPGRFSGRQFSNSRSEMNVSTLELGDSALYLCASSVGQGTEAFFGQGTRLTVV.

The chain carries TRBV2 and TRBJ2-7; 7 bases map to TRBD2. CDR3 length: 12 amino acids. V was clipped by 7 bases and J by 3 bases; unmatched bases: 3. Per the germline V gene, CDR1 is SNHLY and CDR2 is FYNNEI. The CDR3 protein is CASTRTSYEQYF. CDR3 coding DNA: TGTGCCAGCACCCGGACTAGCTACGAGCAGTACTTC. The whole variable domain, filled in from reference TRBV2 and TRBJ2-7, reads EPEVTQTPSHQVTQMGQEVILRCVPISNHLYFYWYRQILGQKVEFLVSFYNNEISEKSEIFDDQFSVERPDGSNFTLKIRSTKLEDSAMYFCASTRTSYEQYFGPGTRLTVT.

The chain recombines TRBV5-6 with TRBJ2-2; 11 positions agree with TRBD1. CDR1 is SGHDT, CDR2 YYEEEE, per germline. The CDR3 is 16 amino acids. Trimming cost V 4 bases and J 4 bases; bases outside gene matches: 6. The CDR3 DNA reads as TGTGCCAGCAGCCGTACCGGGACAGGGGGCACCGGGGAGCTGTTTTTT. It encodes CASSRTGTGGTGELFF.

The chain employs TRBV2 and TRBJ2-1, with 8 bases lining up with TRBD2. The CDR3 extends over 15 amino acids. The junction had 10 bases not matched to a gene; V was cut back by 6 bases and J by 6 bases. Per the germline V gene, CDR1 is SNHLY and CDR2 is FYNNEI. The chain's CDR3 is CASSDSGSPGNEQFF. In nucleotides, the CDR3 is TGTGCCAGCAGCGACAGCGGGAGTCCAGGCAATGAGCAGTTCTTC.

This sequence joins TRBV24-1 and TRBJ1-1; a possible D gene is TRBD1 (6 bases). V gave up 4 bases and J gave up 10 bases, with 15 bases separating them. There are 13 residues in the CDR3. From germline, CDR1 is KGHDR and CDR2 SFDVKD. CDR3 sequence (DNA): TGTGCCACCAGTGAGGCCGGGGGGCGGAGAGCTTTCTTT. Residues: CATSEAGGRRAFF.

This clone appeared a few times. The V and J genes are TRBV27 and TRBJ1-6; 9 bases align to TRBD1. The CDR3 consists of 15 residues. V gave up 8 bases and J gave up 7 bases; unmatched junction bases: 9. Germline CDR1 is MNHEY and CDR2 is SMNVEV (reference sequence). The CDR3 loop reads CASSYDGTGNSPLHF. CDR3 sequence (DNA): TGTGCCAGCTCCTACGACGGGACAGGGAATTCACCCCTCCACTTT.